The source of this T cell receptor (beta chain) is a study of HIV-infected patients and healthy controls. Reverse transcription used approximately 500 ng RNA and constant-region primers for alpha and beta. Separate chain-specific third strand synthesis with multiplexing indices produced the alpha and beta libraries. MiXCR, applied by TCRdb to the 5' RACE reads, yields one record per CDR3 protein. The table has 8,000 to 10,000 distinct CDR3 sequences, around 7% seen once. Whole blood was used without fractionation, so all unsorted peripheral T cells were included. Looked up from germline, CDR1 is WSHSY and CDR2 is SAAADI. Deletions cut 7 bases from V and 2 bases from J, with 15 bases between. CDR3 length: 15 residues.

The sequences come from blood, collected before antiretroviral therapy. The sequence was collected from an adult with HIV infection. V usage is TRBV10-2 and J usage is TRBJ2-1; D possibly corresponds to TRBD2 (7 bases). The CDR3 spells CASKGRGATYNEQFF. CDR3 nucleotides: TGCGCCAGCAAAGGCCGGGGGGCCACCTACAATGAGCAGTTCTTC.